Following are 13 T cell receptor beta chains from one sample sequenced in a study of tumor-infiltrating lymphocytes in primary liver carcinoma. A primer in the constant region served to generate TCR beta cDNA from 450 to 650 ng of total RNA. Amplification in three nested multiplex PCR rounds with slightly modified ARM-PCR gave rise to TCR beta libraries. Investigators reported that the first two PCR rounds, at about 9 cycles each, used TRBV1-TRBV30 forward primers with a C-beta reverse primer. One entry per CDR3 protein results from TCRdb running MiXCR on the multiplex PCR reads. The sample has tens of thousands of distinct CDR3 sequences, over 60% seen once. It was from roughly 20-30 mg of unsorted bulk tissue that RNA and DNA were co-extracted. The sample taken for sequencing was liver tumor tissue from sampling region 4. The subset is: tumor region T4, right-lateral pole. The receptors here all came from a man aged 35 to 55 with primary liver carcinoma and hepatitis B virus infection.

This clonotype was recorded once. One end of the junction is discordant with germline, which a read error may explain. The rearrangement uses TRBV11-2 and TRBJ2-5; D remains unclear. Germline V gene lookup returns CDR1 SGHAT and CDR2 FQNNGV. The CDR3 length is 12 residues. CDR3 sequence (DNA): TGTGCCAGAAGGTTTGAAGGTGAGACCCGGTACTTC. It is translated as CARRFEGETRYF.

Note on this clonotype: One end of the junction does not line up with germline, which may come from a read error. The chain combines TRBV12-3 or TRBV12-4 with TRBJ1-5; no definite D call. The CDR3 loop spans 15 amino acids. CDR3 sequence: CAGSFGQGINPPQHF. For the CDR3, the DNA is TGTGCCGGCAGTTTTGGGCAAGGAATCAATCCGCCCCAGCATTTT.

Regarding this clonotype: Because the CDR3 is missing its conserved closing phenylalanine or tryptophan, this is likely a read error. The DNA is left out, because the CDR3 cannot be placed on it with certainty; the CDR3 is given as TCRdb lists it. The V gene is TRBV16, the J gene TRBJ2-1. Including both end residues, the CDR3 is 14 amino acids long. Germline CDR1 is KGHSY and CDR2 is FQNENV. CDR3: CTSSHYGPNNEQFI.

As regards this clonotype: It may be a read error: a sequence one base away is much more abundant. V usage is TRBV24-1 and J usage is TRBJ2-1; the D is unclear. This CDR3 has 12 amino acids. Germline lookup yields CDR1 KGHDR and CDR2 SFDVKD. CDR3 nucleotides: TGTGCCACCAGTGATTTAGGGAATGAGCCGTTCTTC. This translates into CATSDLGNEPFF.

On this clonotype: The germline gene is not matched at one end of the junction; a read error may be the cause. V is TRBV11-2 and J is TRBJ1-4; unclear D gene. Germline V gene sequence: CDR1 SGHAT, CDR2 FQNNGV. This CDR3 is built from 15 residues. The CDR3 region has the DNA TGTGCCAGCAGCATAGACGGGTCCGCTAATGAAAAACTCTTTTTT. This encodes CASSIDGSANEKLFF.

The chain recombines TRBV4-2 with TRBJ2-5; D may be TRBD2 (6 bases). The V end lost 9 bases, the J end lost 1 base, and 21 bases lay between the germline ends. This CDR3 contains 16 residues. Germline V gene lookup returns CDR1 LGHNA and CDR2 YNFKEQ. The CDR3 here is CASSKSGRIPQETQYF. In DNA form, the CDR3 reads TGTGCCAGTAGCAAAAGCGGGCGCATCCCCCAAGAGACCCAGTACTTC.

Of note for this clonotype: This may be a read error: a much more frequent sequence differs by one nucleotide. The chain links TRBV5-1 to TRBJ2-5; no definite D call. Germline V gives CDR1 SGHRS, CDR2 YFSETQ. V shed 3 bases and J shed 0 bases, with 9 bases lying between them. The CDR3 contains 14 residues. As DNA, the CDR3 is TGCGCCAGCAGCTCACAGAGAAACCAAGAGACCCAGTACTTC. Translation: CASSSQRNQETQYF.

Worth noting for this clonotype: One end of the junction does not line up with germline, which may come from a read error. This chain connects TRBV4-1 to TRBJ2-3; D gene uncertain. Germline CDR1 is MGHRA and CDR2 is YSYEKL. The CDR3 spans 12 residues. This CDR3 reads CTSSPDTWTQYF. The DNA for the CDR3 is TGCACCAGCAGCCCGGATACCTGGACGCAGTATTTT.

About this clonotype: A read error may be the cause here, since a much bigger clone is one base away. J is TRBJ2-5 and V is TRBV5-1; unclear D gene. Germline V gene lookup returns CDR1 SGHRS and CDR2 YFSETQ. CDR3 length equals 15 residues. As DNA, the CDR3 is TGCGCCAGCAGCTTGGGAGCCCTCCGCCAAGAGGCCCAGTACTTC. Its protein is CASSLGALRQEAQYF.

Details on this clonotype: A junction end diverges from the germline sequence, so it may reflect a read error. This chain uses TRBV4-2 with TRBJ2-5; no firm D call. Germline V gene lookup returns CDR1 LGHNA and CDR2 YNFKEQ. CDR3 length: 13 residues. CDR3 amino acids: CASSQRIQETQHF. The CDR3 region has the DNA TGTGCCAGCAGCCAGAGGATCCAAGAAACCCAGCACTTC.

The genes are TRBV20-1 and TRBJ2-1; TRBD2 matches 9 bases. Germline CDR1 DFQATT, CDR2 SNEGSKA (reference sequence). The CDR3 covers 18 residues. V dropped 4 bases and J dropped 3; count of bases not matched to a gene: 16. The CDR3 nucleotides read TGCAGTGCTACGAGGACTAGCGTGACCAAGTCCTACTACAATGAGCAGTTCTTC. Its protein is CSATRTSVTKSYYNEQFF.

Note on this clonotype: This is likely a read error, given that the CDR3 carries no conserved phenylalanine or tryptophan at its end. The CDR3 here is CASSSRSAGLNEQYS. The CDR3 DNA reads as TGTGCCAGCAGTAGTCGCTCAGCAGGGCTTAACGAGCAGTACTCC. This chain uses TRBV6-5 with TRBJ2-7, with a tentative D call TRBD1 (5 bases). Per germline, CDR1 MNHEY and CDR2 SVGAGI. This CDR3 has 15 amino acids. V shed 5 bases and J shed 5 bases, with 19 bases lying between them.

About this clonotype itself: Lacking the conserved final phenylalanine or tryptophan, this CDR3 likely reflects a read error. CDR3 residues: CVSSSESGISGEQYI. The CDR3 nucleotides are TGTGTCAGCAGCTCGGAGTCCGGGATCTCTGGCGAGCAGTACATC. V is TRBV11-2 and J is TRBJ2-7; D may be TRBD2 (5 bases). Germline CDR1 and CDR2: SGHAT and FQNNGV. This CDR3 is 15 amino acids long.